This T cell receptor (beta chain) is from a study of cytomegalovirus exposure and HLA in healthy donors. Overall study results and limits: The majority of TCR sequences were rare, yet some public TCRs appeared in many donors. In a later analysis, parvovirus B19, influenza, CMV and Epstein-Barr virus appeared linked to several top co-occurrence clusters. Excluded: some indistinguishable V segments such as TRBV6-2 and TRBV6-3. Most of the TCR beta V segments (in an earlier analysis) were productive either about 87% or about 30% of the time.

Germline V gene lookup returns CDR1 SGHTA and CDR2 FQGTGA. The CDR3 covers 16 residues. Trimming removed 1 base from V and 5 bases from J, with 16 bases in between. PCR primers comprised 60 Vbeta and 13 Jbeta primers. Using immunoSEQ multiplex PCR, the repertoire was profiled, and TCRdb retains in-frame clones only, with some absent. Of 150,000 to 200,000 clones listed, approximately 80% were seen once; the top ten hold approximately 6.5%. For this clone: Antigen: not known.

The clonotype comes from a man in his forties or fifties in good health and CMV-seropositive. Sequenced input: PBMCs. The chain couples TRBV7-3 to TRBJ2-3; weak D call: TRBD1 (6 bases). The chain's CDR3 is CASSLNPGQGRDTQYF. The CDR3 region has the DNA TGTGCCAGCAGCTTAAATCCCGGGCAGGGGAGAGATACGCAGTATTTT.